One sample yielded the 27 T cell receptor beta chains listed below, sequenced in a study of T cells in Graves' hyperthyroidism and ophthalmopathy. TCR beta CDR3 regions were amplified from RNA transcripts. With the HTBI primer set, the TCR CDR3 went through a first round of RT-PCR. TCRdb re-derived calls from the multiplex PCR reads in MiXCR, one entry per CDR3 protein. The table records around 300,000 distinct CDR3 sequences, roughly an eighth of them present only once. The sequenced sample consisted of blood. The receptors derive from a woman between 40 and 55 years old with Graves' ophthalmopathy.

This clonotype was recorded many times. The genes are TRBV19 and TRBJ2-3; no definite D call. Germline lookup yields CDR1 LNHDA and CDR2 SQIVND (reference sequence). The CDR3 has 16 residues. Trimming stripped 4 bases from V and 6 bases from J, with 20 bases between. The CDR3 loop reads CASSNFRVAAMDTQYF. DNA of the CDR3: TGTGCCAGTAGTAACTTTCGGGTAGCCGCAATGGATACGCAGTATTTT.

This clonotype was counted many times. The J gene is TRBJ2-1, the V gene TRBV12-3 or TRBV12-4; 11 bases are shared with TRBD2. V trimming: 1 base; J trimming: 8 bases; junction bases outside the gene matches: 4. The CDR3 totals 15 residues. The CDR3 bases are TGTGCCAGCAGTTTAGATAGCGGGAGGGCCTATGAGCAGTTCTTC. Translating it yields CASSLDSGRAYEQFF.

CDR3 sequence: CASSLRHQPQHF. The CDR3 DNA reads as TGTGCCAGCAGTTTGAGACATCAGCCCCAGCATTTT. The chain joins TRBV28 to TRBJ1-5; no reliable D call. V dropped 3 bases and J dropped 5 bases, with 5 bases sitting between them. Germline assignment: CDR1 MDHEN and CDR2 SYDVKM. The CDR3 is made up of 12 amino acids.

This chain uses TRBV4-1 with TRBJ1-1; D uncertain. Per germline, CDR1 MGHRA and CDR2 YSYEKL. The CDR3 spans 14 residues. V was trimmed by 2 bases and J by 1 base, leaving 8 bases between them. CDR3 coding DNA: TGCGCCAGCAGCCAACAGCCCCGGAACACTGAAGCTTTCTTT. Residues: CASSQQPRNTEAFF.

The chain has TRBV12-3 or TRBV12-4 and TRBJ1-3; D unresolved. This CDR3 is 15 amino acids long. With 6 bases removed from V and 3 bases from J, the gap between germline ends came to 15 bases. Written as DNA, the CDR3 is TGTGCCAGCAGACCTATGCGGGCGGGTGGAAACACCATATATTTT. Its protein product is CASRPMRAGGNTIYF.

This clonotype was detected many times. The chain has TRBV25-1 and TRBJ1-5; perhaps TRBD1 as D (6 bases). The germline V gene encodes CDR1 MGHDK and CDR2 SYGVNS. Trimming took off 3 bases at V and 5 bases at J, with 11 bases between the two ends. This CDR3 is built from 14 residues. CDR3 sequence (DNA): TGTGCCAGCAGTGATCAAGAGGGGGATCAGCCCCAGCATTTT. Translated: CASSDQEGDQPQHF.

This clonotype was counted at least ten times. The chain is built from TRBV7-9 and TRBJ2-6; 9 bases fit TRBD2. The CDR3 contains 17 residues. The ends lost 5 bases at V and 0 bases at J; junction bases unmatched: 5. Germline loops: CDR1 SEHNR, CDR2 FQNEAQ (reference sequence). CDR3 amino acids: CASSETSGSSGANVLTF. DNA for the CDR3: TGTGCCAGCAGCGAGACTAGCGGAAGCTCTGGGGCCAACGTCCTGACTTTC.

This clonotype appeared many times. The V call is TRBV20-1, the J call TRBJ2-1, with TRBD2 identical over 12 bases. The V gene end was trimmed by 5 bases and the J gene end by 0 bases; junction bases not matched to a gene: 2. The CDR3 contains 15 residues. CDR1 is DFQATT and CDR2 is SNEGSKA in the germline V gene (reference sequence). CDR3 sequence: CSAEGLAGSYNEQFF. The DNA for the CDR3 is TGCAGTGCTGAGGGACTAGCGGGCTCCTACAATGAGCAGTTCTTC.

This clonotype was seen many times. The rearrangement links TRBV28 to TRBJ2-1; D is unclear. Trimming removed 7 bases from V and 3 bases from J, with 7 bases in between. The CDR3 has 12 amino acids. In germline, CDR1 is MDHEN, CDR2 SYDVKM. The chain's CDR3 is CASTAGYNEQFF. In nucleotides, the CDR3 is TGTGCCAGCACAGCTGGCTACAATGAGCAGTTCTTC.

This sequence joins TRBV9 and TRBJ1-6, with D maybe TRBD1 (6 bases). The germline CDR1 and CDR2 sequences are SGDLS and YYNGEE. V was pared by 4 bases and J by 7 bases, with 15 bases between. The CDR3 extends over 15 amino acids. CDR3 DNA: TGTGCCAGCAGCCGCTCCGGGGGCGGAAATTCACCCCTCCACTTT. It yields the protein CASSRSGGGNSPLHF.

At least ten counts were recorded for this clonotype. The V gene is TRBV20-1, the J gene TRBJ2-7; 8 bases are a match to TRBD1. The V segment lost 3 bases and the J segment 3 bases; nucleotides outside the gene matches: 7. This CDR3 contains 14 residues. CDR1 is DFQATT and CDR2 is SNEGSKA in the germline V gene (reference sequence). CDR3 region: CSARVGQGNYEQYF. DNA of the CDR3: TGCAGTGCTAGGGTAGGACAGGGAAACTACGAGCAGTACTTC.

This clonotype was found many times. The genes are TRBV7-2 and TRBJ1-1, with D uncertain. This CDR3 comprises 13 residues. Between the trimmed V and J ends, which lost 5 bases and 5 bases, there was a span of 12 bases. Germline V CDR1 and CDR2: SGHTA, FQGNSA. The CDR3 reads CASSPRSGTEAFF. CDR3 nucleotide sequence: TGTGCCAGCAGCCCCCGCTCGGGGACTGAAGCTTTCTTT.

The V and J genes are TRBV19 and TRBJ1-1; no clear D. V was pared by 6 bases and J by 0 bases, with 20 bases between. CDR1 is LNHDA, CDR2 SQIVND, per germline (reference sequence). CDR3 length: 17 amino acids. CDR3 sequence reads: CASSLGLQRLMNTEAFF. The CDR3, as DNA: TGTGCCAGTAGCCTGGGTTTACAGAGACTCATGAACACTGAAGCTTTCTTT.

Ten or more counts support this clonotype. The chain uses TRBV6-2 or TRBV6-3 and TRBJ1-2; D is undetermined. The CDR3 has 14 amino acids. From germline, CDR1 is MNHEY and CDR2 SVGEGT. The V and J ends lost 6 bases and 6 bases respectively, with 17 bases between them. CDR3 region: CASRHLEVLDGYTF. The CDR3, as DNA: TGTGCCAGCAGGCACTTGGAGGTTCTCGATGGCTACACCTTC.

This clonotype was counted at least ten times. The chain combines TRBV3-1 with TRBJ1-1; no firm D call. In germline, CDR1 is LGHDT, CDR2 YNNKEL (reference sequence). The CDR3 runs to 14 residues. V lost 0 bases and J lost 4, with 9 bases in between. Here the CDR3 DNA reads TGTGCCAGCAGCCAAGAGGTCGGGTTCACTGAAGCTTTCTTT. It specifies CASSQEVGFTEAFF.

The rearrangement links TRBV7-6 to TRBJ2-3; 14 bases map to TRBD2. Trimming took 1 base from V and 6 from J; bases not matched to a gene: 9. The CDR3 extends over 18 amino acids. The germline V gene encodes CDR1 SGHVS and CDR2 FNYEAQ. CDR3 in DNA: TGTGCCAGCAGCTTAGAAACGGGACTAGCGGGAGTAGTGGATACGCAGTATTTT. This sequence encodes CASSLETGLAGVVDTQYF.

The gene calls are TRBV5-5 and TRBJ1-2; 8 nucleotides match TRBD1. Germline-derived CDR1 and CDR2 are SGHKS and YYEKEE (reference sequence). Trimming at V came to 4 bases and at J to 3 bases, leaving 11 bases not matched to a gene. The CDR3 extends over 16 amino acids. The CDR3 DNA is TGTGCCAGCAGCGCGGAAGGGACAGGAGGATACTATGGCTACACCTTC. Its protein product is CASSAEGTGGYYGYTF.

This clonotype occurred many times. The chain joins TRBV7-2 to TRBJ2-7, with D possibly called TRBD1 or TRBD2 (5 bases each). V was clipped by 5 bases and J by 2 bases, with 22 bases between them. The germline V gene encodes CDR1 SGHTA and CDR2 FQGNSA. The CDR3 covers 17 residues. As DNA, the CDR3 is TGTGCCAGCAGCCCGGGACGTCGGGACCAAAGCACCTACGAGCAGTACTTC. It specifies CASSPGRRDQSTYEQYF.

This clonotype was seen ten or more times. The rearrangement links TRBV6-2 or TRBV6-3 to TRBJ1-5; tentative D call: TRBD1 (5 bases). The CDR3 loop spans 16 amino acids. Germline V gene data show CDR1 as MNHEY and CDR2 as SVGEGT. The V gene lost 2 bases and the J gene lost 0 bases, with 11 bases spanning the gap. In DNA form, the CDR3 reads TGTGCCAGCAGTTACCCGTGGGACTATAGCAATCAGCCCCAGCATTTT. Translated: CASSYPWDYSNQPQHF.

In its sample, this clonotype was seen many times. This chain joins TRBV19 and TRBJ2-7, with TRBD2 matching over 10 bases. The V gene end was trimmed by 4 bases and the J gene end by 7 bases; junction bases not matched to a gene: 4. The germline V gene encodes CDR1 LNHDA and CDR2 SQIVND (reference sequence). This CDR3 comprises 13 residues. The CDR3 DNA reads TGTGCCAGTAGTACCCTAGCGGGAGAAGAGCAGTACTTC. Translated, it gives CASSTLAGEEQYF.

A word on this clonotype: At one of its ends the junction is not consistent with the germline gene, which may arise from a read error. The rearrangement links TRBV2 to TRBJ1-5; D possibly corresponds to TRBD1 (5 bases). The CDR3 loop spans 15 amino acids. Germline assignment: CDR1 SNHLY and CDR2 FYNNEI. The CDR3 sequence: CASREEGPINQPQHF. The CDR3 DNA sequence: TGTGCCAGCAGGGAAGAGGGGCCCATCAATCAGCCCCAGCATTTT.

This clonotype was seen ten or more times. The chain is built from TRBV12-3 or TRBV12-4 and TRBJ1-1; D is uncertain. The CDR3 contains 14 residues. The V end was cut by 3 bases, the J end by 4 bases, with 12 bases between. The CDR3 DNA follows: TGTGCCAGCAGTTTTAGGTTCGAGGGCACTGAAGCTTTCTTT. This sequence encodes CASSFRFEGTEAFF.

This clonotype was recorded at least ten times. The CDR3 region is CASSPGQGKSDTQYF. DNA of the CDR3: TGTGCCAGCAGTCCCGGACAGGGGAAATCAGATACGCAGTATTTT. The V call is TRBV12-3 or TRBV12-4, the J call TRBJ2-3, with 9 bases matching TRBD1. The CDR3 is 15 residues long. Germline trimming cut 5 bases from V and 4 bases from J; bases unmatched to any gene: 7.

This clonotype was counted many times. The chain couples TRBV2 to TRBJ2-2, with 11 bases that match TRBD1. J was trimmed by 5 bases and V by 8 bases; bases with no gene match: 4. The CDR3 totals 14 residues. CDR1 is SNHLY, CDR2 FYNNEI, per germline. Here the CDR3 reads CASRDRGKTGELFF. In nucleotides, the CDR3 is TGTGCCAGCCGGGACAGGGGGAAGACCGGGGAGCTGTTTTTT.

This clonotype came up many times. The CDR3 reads CASSPWNRPNTGELFF. The CDR3 DNA follows: TGTGCCAGCAGCCCTTGGAACAGGCCAAACACCGGGGAGCTGTTTTTT. The rearrangement links TRBV7-2 to TRBJ2-2; weak D call: TRBD1 (5 bases). Looked up from germline, CDR1 is SGHTA and CDR2 is FQGNSA. Trimming took 5 bases from V and 2 from J, leaving 15 bases between them. This CDR3 contains 16 residues.

The chain employs TRBV11-2 and TRBJ2-2; D might be TRBD1 or TRBD2, each matching 6 bases. This CDR3 is 17 amino acids long. V dropped 2 bases and J dropped 3 bases, with 16 bases sitting between them. The germline V gene has CDR1 SGHAT and CDR2 FQNNGV. CDR3 residues: CASSLPGLGGYTGELFF. In nucleotides, the CDR3 is TGTGCCAGCAGCTTACCCGGGCTAGGGGGGTACACCGGGGAGCTGTTTTTT.

In its sample, this clonotype was seen a few times. The V and J genes are TRBV27 and TRBJ1-2; no definite D call. The germline gives CDR1 MNHEY, CDR2 SMNVEV (reference sequence). Trimming pared 6 bases from V and 4 bases from J, leaving 18 bases between. The CDR3 is made up of 15 amino acids. The CDR3 nucleotides are TGTGCCAGCAGGACCTCCGGACGGTCCCTCTATGGCTACACCTTC. This encodes CASRTSGRSLYGYTF.